Listed below are T cell receptor beta chains from one sample, sequenced in a study of shared clonotypes between healthy human individuals. Repertoires were generated with immunoSEQ multiplex PCR, while TCRdb's copy carries only in-frame clones and drops some. The table shows approximately 1.4 million clones, with 95% to 99% occurring only once. Sequenced input: naive CD4+ T cells sorted from blood. Receptors were obtained from a young man in good health. Both conserved end residues are part of each CDR3. The D gene is left open where the match is weak. Clone size appears in some rows only: once, few, many, or a class for an expanded clone.

clone_size d_call j_call v_call cdr3_aa cdr3_nt
NA TRBD2 TRBJ2-3 TRBV5-1 CASRGRTSGRSDTDTQYF TGCGCCAGCAGAGGAAGGACTAGCGGGAGGAGCGACACAGATACGCAGTATTTT
NA NA TRBJ2-2 TRBV7-8 CASSHSQETGELFF TGTGCCAGCAGCCACTCCCAAGAAACCGGGGAGCTGTTTTTT
NA TRBD2 TRBJ2-1 TRBV30 CAWRRTSGRASEQFF TGTGCCTGGAGACGGACTAGCGGGAGGGCCAGTGAGCAGTTCTTC
NA NA TRBJ1-1 TRBV28 CASGIAGFLNTEAFF TGTGCCAGCGGGATTGCAGGGTTTTTGAACACTGAAGCTTTCTTT
NA TRBD2 TRBJ2-1 TRBV28 CASIAGGAGYNEQFF TGTGCCAGCATTGCGGGGGGGGCCGGGTACAATGAGCAGTTCTTC
NA NA TRBJ2-1 TRBV5-1 CASSSSPSSSYNEQFF TGCGCCAGCAGCTCGAGCCCGTCCAGCTCCTACAATGAGCAGTTCTTC
NA TRBD2 TRBJ2-1 TRBV5-1 CASSSLAGGTNNEQFF TGCGCCAGCAGCTCCCTAGCGGGAGGGACGAACAATGAGCAGTTCTTC
NA NA TRBJ1-2 TRBV27 CASSSRGDFRGYTF TGTGCCAGCAGTTCTCGGGGGGATTTTCGAGGCTACACCTTC
once NA TRBJ2-3 TRBV5-1 CASSLVSLDTQYF TGCGCCAGCAGCTTGGTTTCCCTAGATACGCAGTATTTT
NA NA TRBJ2-1 TRBV5-1 CASRPLVYNEQFF TGCGCCAGTCGCCCACTAGTTTACAATGAGCAGTTCTTC
NA NA TRBJ1-2 TRBV6-5 CASSREITPYGYTF TGTGCCAGCAGTCGGGAGATAACCCCTTATGGCTACACCTTC
NA TRBD1 TRBJ1-2 TRBV5-1 CASSPDRDYGYTF TGCGCCAGCAGCCCGGACAGGGATTATGGCTACACCTTC
NA NA TRBJ2-7 TRBV7-8 CASSPARASTYEQYF TGTGCCAGCAGCCCCGCGCGAGCGAGCACCTACGAGCAGTACTTC
NA NA TRBJ1-1 TRBV2 CASSAREMNTEAFF TGTGCCAGCAGTGCTCGGGAAATGAACACTGAAGCTTTCTTT
NA NA TRBJ1-1 TRBV5-1 CASSLESVTEAFF TGCGCCAGCAGCTTGGAGTCGGTAACTGAAGCTTTCTTT
NA NA TRBJ1-5 TRBV6-6 CASSYVQNSNQPQHF TGTGCCAGCAGTTACGTCCAAAATAGCAATCAGCCCCAGCATTTT
NA TRBD1 TRBJ2-1 TRBV7-2 CASSKGPRGNNEQFF TGTGCCAGCAGCAAGGGCCCCAGGGGGAACAATGAGCAGTTCTTC
once NA TRBJ2-7 TRBV19 CASSRRGGYEQYF TGTGCCAGTTCGCGCAGGGGAGGTTACGAGCAGTACTTC
NA NA TRBJ2-7 TRBV5-1 CASSLIGFPNEQYF TGCGCCAGCAGCTTGATCGGTTTCCCCAACGAGCAGTACTTC
NA NA TRBJ1-1 TRBV15 CATSKEGHRGPTEAFF TGTGCCACCAGCAAAGAGGGACACCGGGGCCCCACTGAAGCTTTCTTT